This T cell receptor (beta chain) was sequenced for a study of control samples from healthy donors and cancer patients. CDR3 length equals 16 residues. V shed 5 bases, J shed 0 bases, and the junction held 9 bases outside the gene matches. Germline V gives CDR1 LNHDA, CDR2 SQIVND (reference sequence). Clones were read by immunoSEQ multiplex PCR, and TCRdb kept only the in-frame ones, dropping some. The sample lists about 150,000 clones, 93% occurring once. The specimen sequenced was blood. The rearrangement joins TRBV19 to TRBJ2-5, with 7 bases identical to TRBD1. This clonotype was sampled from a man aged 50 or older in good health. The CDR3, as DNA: TGTGCCAGTAGTGACCGGACAGGCCATTACCAAGAGACCCAGTACTTC. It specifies CASSDRTGHYQETQYF.